These 13 T cell receptor beta chains share one sample of origin, sequenced in a study of CD8 T cells in Susac syndrome. RNA amounts of about 0.5 to 1 ug underwent reverse transcription with random hexamers. MiXCR, applied by TCRdb to the immunoSEQ multiplex PCR reads, yields one record per CDR3 protein. The sample lists fewer than 350,000 distinct CDR3 sequences, about 82% occurring once. The sample consisted of CD8+ T cells from PBMCs. These receptors all come from a human donor with multiple sclerosis.

The rearrangement joins TRBV11-2 to TRBJ1-4; perhaps TRBD1 as D (6 bases). The CDR3 sequence is 13 residues long. Germline-derived CDR1 and CDR2 are SGHAT and FQNNGV. Trimming removed 5 bases at V and 8 bases at J, with 12 bases between. The CDR3 protein is CASSGQGREKLFF. The CDR3 coding sequence is TGTGCCAGCAGCGGGCAGGGGCGGGAAAAACTGTTTTTT.

The rearrangement uses TRBV4-3 and TRBJ1-1; no firm D call. Trimming left V 0 bases short and J 4 bases short, with 6 bases between. The CDR3 covers 13 residues. Germline CDR1 reads LGHNA; CDR2 reads YSLEER. CDR3 in amino acids: CASSQDRSTEAFF. For the CDR3, the DNA is TGCGCCAGCAGCCAAGATAGGAGCACTGAAGCTTTCTTT.

There are a few counts of this clonotype. This rearrangement joins TRBV28 to TRBJ2-2; no firm D call. This CDR3 has 14 amino acids. Deletions cut 8 bases from V and 0 bases from J, with 10 bases between. Germline V CDR1 and CDR2: MDHEN, SYDVKM. In nucleotides, the CDR3 is TGTGCCAGCTCAGACACAACGAACACCGGGGAGCTGTTTTTT. Protein sequence: CASSDTTNTGELFF.

CDR3 sequence (DNA): TGCGCCAGCAGCCTCACTCCGGGACGGACAACTCTTAACTATGGCTACACCTTC. Its translation: CASSLTPGRTTLNYGYTF. The gene calls are TRBV4-1 and TRBJ1-2, with D perhaps matching TRBD1 (5 bases). Per the germline V gene, CDR1 is MGHRA and CDR2 is YSYEKL. V was shortened by 4 bases and J by 1 base, with 22 bases between the two germline ends. The CDR3 sequence is 18 residues long.

The chain is built from TRBV20-1 and TRBJ1-1; D is unresolved. The CDR3 consists of 15 residues. Trimming stripped 0 bases from V and 7 bases from J, with 18 bases between. CDR1 is DFQATT, CDR2 SNEGSKA, per germline (reference sequence). The CDR3 loop is CSARDGTGRVGEAFF. DNA of the CDR3: TGCAGTGCTAGAGATGGAACCGGACGGGTGGGTGAAGCTTTCTTT.

The sample holds one count of this clonotype. The rearrangement uses TRBV6-1 and TRBJ1-4; no definite D call. CDR3 size: 15 residues. Germline assignment: CDR1 MNHNS and CDR2 SASEGT. V gave up 3 bases and J gave up 7 bases, with 15 bases separating them. CDR3 loop: CASSDSPGSGEKLFF. The CDR3 DNA reads TGTGCCAGCAGTGATTCCCCAGGTTCAGGTGAAAAACTGTTTTTT.

This clonotype was found a few times. The chain links TRBV6-1 to TRBJ1-2; weak D call: TRBD1 (6 bases). This CDR3 spans 13 amino acids. The germline V gene encodes CDR1 MNHNS and CDR2 SASEGT. V dropped 7 bases and J dropped 5 bases, with 14 bases sitting between them. CDR3 coding DNA: TGTGCCAGCACCCCCAGGGGCCGTTATGGCTACACCTTC. The encoded protein is CASTPRGRYGYTF.

The rearrangement uses TRBV12-3 or TRBV12-4 and TRBJ2-1; possibly TRBD1 for D (7 bases). With 5 bases removed from V and 6 bases from J, the gap between germline ends came to 20 bases. The CDR3 covers 16 residues. The CDR3 here is CASSPQGGLPPNEQFF. Here the CDR3 DNA reads TGTGCCAGCAGTCCCCAGGGGGGCCTCCCCCCCAATGAGCAGTTCTTC.

The chain combines TRBV6-5 with TRBJ1-2; no reliable D call. The germline V gene has CDR1 MNHEY and CDR2 SVGAGI. CDR3 length equals 14 residues. V was trimmed by 0 bases and J by 2 bases, leaving 7 bases between them. Here the CDR3 DNA reads TGTGCCAGCAGTTACTCACCCGGGAACTATGGCTACACCTTC. It encodes CASSYSPGNYGYTF.

This sequence joins TRBV6-1 and TRBJ2-7; 11 bases are shared with TRBD2. Germline CDR1 MNHNS, CDR2 SASEGT. The CDR3 is 16 residues long. The J segment lost 7 bases and the V segment lost 6 bases, leaving 14 bases of the junction unmatched. This CDR3 reads CASSFYSGRGVVEQYF. Written as DNA, the CDR3 is TGTGCCAGCAGCTTCTATAGCGGGAGGGGAGTGGTGGAGCAGTACTTC.

The chain links TRBV28 to TRBJ2-6; possibly TRBD2 for D (7 bases). This CDR3 spans 18 amino acids. Germline V lookup: CDR1 MDHEN, CDR2 SYDVKM. Trimming left V 0 bases short and J 0 bases short, with 12 bases between. The CDR3 region is CASSLWVGGASGANVLTF. The CDR3 DNA is TGTGCCAGCAGTTTATGGGTAGGGGGGGCCTCTGGGGCCAACGTCCTGACTTTC.

V usage is TRBV5-4 and J usage is TRBJ2-1, with 12 positions matching TRBD2. With V trimmed by 4 bases and J by 8 bases, 7 bases remained unmatched. This CDR3 has 15 residues. Looked up from germline, CDR1 is SGHNT and CDR2 is YYREEE (reference sequence). In DNA, the CDR3 is TGTGCCAGCAGCCAATCTAGCGGGAGGGCGGATGAGCAGTTCTTC. As protein: CASSQSSGRADEQFF.

The chain employs TRBV12-3 or TRBV12-4 and TRBJ2-1, with 15 bases aligning to TRBD2. The trim removed 6 bases at V and 9 bases at J, leaving 6 bases unmatched. The CDR3 is 15 amino acids. The DNA of the CDR3 is TGTGCCAGCAGAGGACTAGCGGGAGGGCCTGGTGAGCAGTTCTTC. Its protein product is CASRGLAGGPGEQFF.